What follows are 2 T cell receptor beta chains derived from one specimen sequenced in a study of Ad26.COV2.S vaccination and SARS-CoV-2 variants. Sequencing was performed with immunoSEQ multiplex PCR; in TCRdb, only in-frame clones are kept and a portion is missing. The table records roughly 420,000 clones, approximately 89% of them present only once. Treatment specified: roughly 20 received Ad26.COV2.S at low or high dose, single or two shots; about 5 received placebo; per-sample allocation not given. Sampling occurred on day 63 after the first vaccine or placebo injection. Sequenced here: peripheral blood, sampled in a trial of Ad26.COV2.S vaccine versus placebo. The source of these receptors is a person aged 18 to 59 who received the Ad26.COV2.S COVID-19 vaccine or a placebo.

The chain has TRBV7-2 and TRBJ1-4; D gene unclear. The CDR3 consists of 14 residues. The germline V and J ends were trimmed by 5 bases and 7 bases, with 14 bases remaining between them. CDR1 SGHTA and CDR2 FQGNSA come from the germline V gene. The CDR3 bases are TGTGCCAGCAGCCTCCGCCCGTGGCGTGAAAAACTGTTTTTT. Translated, it gives CASSLRPWREKLFF.

The chain is built from TRBV25-1 and TRBJ2-1, with 7 bases that match TRBD2. Germline V gene lookup returns CDR1 MGHDK and CDR2 SYGVNS. The CDR3 contains 16 residues. V trimming: 0 bases; J trimming: 5 bases; junction bases outside the gene matches: 7. The CDR3 sequence: CASSEYRGGSNNEQFF. The CDR3 DNA follows: TGTGCCAGCAGTGAATATCGGGGCGGGAGTAACAATGAGCAGTTCTTC.